These 13 T cell receptor beta chains were all obtained from the same sample, sequenced in a study of shared clonotypes between healthy human individuals. Measured with immunoSEQ multiplex PCR; TCRdb has only the in-frame clones, and not every one. The sample shows fewer than 600,000 clones, roughly four fifths of them seen only once. The sequenced material came from PBMCs. Every receptor here comes from a woman aged 40 to 55 in good health. Some clones in this sample may be carry-over from other donors' samples.

This chain uses TRBV11-2 with TRBJ1-1; D gene unclear. Germline values: CDR1 SGHAT, CDR2 FQNNGV. V was trimmed by 1 base and J by 0 bases, leaving 15 bases between them. The CDR3 runs to 17 residues. The CDR3: CASSLVRRRTMNTEAFF. In DNA form, the CDR3 reads TGTGCCAGCAGCTTAGTCCGAAGGCGGACCATGAACACTGAAGCTTTCTTT.

The chain employs TRBV28 and TRBJ2-7, with a tentative D call TRBD1 (6 bases). In germline, CDR1 is MDHEN, CDR2 SYDVKM. The CDR3 length is 15 residues. Trimming removed 4 bases from V and 0 bases from J, with 13 bases in between. CDR3: CASSSIGGLSYEQYF. The CDR3 DNA sequence: TGTGCCAGCAGTTCTATTGGGGGCCTCTCCTACGAGCAGTACTTC.

The CDR3 DNA reads TGTGCCAGTAGTACCCACAGGGCGAACACTGAAGCTTTCTTT. Translating gives CASSTHRANTEAFF. The rearrangement joins TRBV19 to TRBJ1-1; perhaps TRBD1 as D (6 bases). The CDR3 covers 14 residues. V lost 4 bases and J lost 1, with 10 bases in between. Germline V gives CDR1 LNHDA, CDR2 SQIVND (reference sequence).

The chain joins TRBV15 to TRBJ2-7, with TRBD2 matching over 15 bases. This CDR3 has 18 amino acids. Germline values: CDR1 LNHNV, CDR2 YYDKDF (reference sequence). The ends lost 1 base at V and 3 bases at J; junction bases unmatched: 7. The CDR3 nucleotides are TGTGCCACCAGCAGAGCGGGACTAGCGGGAGGAAAGTACTACGAGCAGTACTTC. Translation: CATSRAGLAGGKYYEQYF.

This clone was detected only a few times. The gene calls are TRBV27 and TRBJ2-7; D not resolved. The V end lost 5 bases, the J end lost 0 bases, and 5 bases lay between the germline ends. The germline V gene has CDR1 MNHEY and CDR2 SMNVEV (reference sequence). The CDR3 has 12 residues. The CDR3 DNA reads TGTGCCAGCAGTCTAGGCTCCTACGAGCAGTACTTC. The encoded protein is CASSLGSYEQYF.

This rearrangement joins TRBV5-1 to TRBJ2-1, with a tentative D call TRBD2 (6 bases). The CDR3 contains 17 residues. Germline assignment: CDR1 SGHRS and CDR2 YFSETQ. Trimming cost V 0 bases and J 1 base, with 14 bases left between them. CDR3 sequence (DNA): TGCGCCAGCAGCTTGGCCGGAGGGAGAGGGTCCTACAATGAGCAGTTCTTC. Protein product: CASSLAGGRGSYNEQFF. The whole variable domain, remainder taken from reference TRBV5-1 and TRBJ2-1, is KAGVTQTPRYLIKTRGQQVTLSCSPISGHRSVSWYQQTPGQGLQFLFEYFSETQRNKGNFPGRFSGRQFSNSRSEMNVSTLELGDSALYLCASSLAGGRGSYNEQFFGPGTRLTVL.

The chain links TRBV5-1 to TRBJ2-7; TRBD2 might be the D (6 bases). Germline V gene lookup returns CDR1 SGHRS and CDR2 YFSETQ. This CDR3 is 15 amino acids long. With 0 bases removed from V and 4 bases from J, the gap between germline ends came to 14 bases. The CDR3 sequence is CASSLGATSAYEQYF. The CDR3 DNA follows: TGCGCCAGCAGCTTGGGGGCGACTAGTGCTTACGAGCAGTACTTC.

Only one count was recorded for this clone. The V call is TRBV28, the J call TRBJ1-4; D gene uncertain. With 5 bases removed from V and 10 bases from J, the gap between germline ends came to 8 bases. The CDR3 spans 11 residues. Germline CDR1 MDHEN, CDR2 SYDVKM. CDR3 in DNA: TGTGCCAGCAGTCTCCTCGGAAAACTGTTTTTT. This encodes CASSLLGKLFF. Variable domain in full (rest from reference TRBV28 and TRBJ1-4): DVKVTQSSRYLVKRTGEKVFLECVQDMDHENMFWYRQDPGLGLRLIYFSYDVKMKEKGDIPEGYSVSREKKERFSLILESASTNQTSMYLCASSLLGKLFFGSGTQLSVL.

This clone showed up just once. The J gene is TRBJ2-3, the V gene TRBV7-2, with 8 bases that match TRBD1. V trimming: 1 base; J trimming: 4 bases; junction bases outside the gene matches: 1. Germline values: CDR1 SGHTA, CDR2 FQGNSA. CDR3 length equals 14 residues. CDR3 nucleotides: TGTGCCAGCAGCTTAGGCAGGGGGCCAGATACGCAGTATTTT. Its protein is CASSLGRGPDTQYF.

This chain uses TRBV9 with TRBJ1-2; 7 positions agree with TRBD1. V lost 3 bases, J lost 4 bases, and 9 bases stayed unmatched. CDR1 is SGDLS, CDR2 YYNGEE, per germline. CDR3 length: 15 amino acids. CDR3 bases: TGTGCCAGCAGCGGCTACAGGGGCGGGAGCTATGGCTACACCTTC. Protein: CASSGYRGGSYGYTF.

Regarding this clone: Within the sample, other DNA sequences also encode this same CDR3. This rearrangement joins TRBV28 to TRBJ2-4; possibly TRBD1 or TRBD2 for D (5 bases each). V lost 1 base to trimming and J lost 1 base, with 11 bases between them. The CDR3 has 16 residues. Germline loops: CDR1 MDHEN, CDR2 SYDVKM. The CDR3 sequence is CASSLSYGGAKNIQYF. In DNA, the CDR3 is TGTGCCAGCAGTTTATCGTATGGGGGTGCCAAAAACATTCAGTACTTC.

This sequence joins TRBV29-1 and TRBJ2-5, with D possibly being TRBD2 (6 bases). V was trimmed by 0 bases and J by 3 bases, leaving 14 bases between them. The CDR3 spans 15 residues. Per the germline V gene, CDR1 is SQVTM and CDR2 is ANQGSEA. In nucleotides, the CDR3 is TGCAGCGTTGAAGATCGGGGACTGATAAAAGAGACCCAGTACTTC. Translated: CSVEDRGLIKETQYF.

Remarks on this clone: A read error is possible here, since a much larger clone lies one base away. Other DNA sequences in this sample translate to the same CDR3. The chain is built from TRBV6-4 and TRBJ2-3; D is undetermined. The CDR3 has 15 residues. V lost 0 bases and J lost 0, with 7 bases in between. Germline CDR1 reads MRHNA; CDR2 reads SNTAGT. CDR3 in DNA: TGTGCCAGCAGTGACTCGGCAGGCAGCACAGATACGCAGTATTTT. Encoded protein: CASSDSAGSTDTQYF.